This section outlines one T cell receptor (beta chain) sequence together with its context. Its specific antigen is unknown. No clone much larger than this one lies a single base away; base qualities are absent. This sample's time point label indicates: about 28 days (+/-7) after the second vaccine dose. Because spike-specific TCR depth and breadth did not differ between the two schedules, AZD1222 recipients who got a second dose at roughly 4 weeks were pooled with those who got a second dose at roughly 12 weeks. Vaccinee samples were obtained from the UK trials COV001 and COV002, which included a single-blind randomized controlled phase 2/3 trial of AZD1222 (ChAdOx1 nCoV-19) in healthy adults. For TCRbeta chain sequencing, PBMC samples from trial participants were taken at day 0 and at day 28 after the second dose. The data were obtained in a study of T cell responses to AZD1222 COVID-19 vaccine (dated by TCRdb to about 2021). Describing the broader study: A total of 233 trial participants underwent TCR sequencing, of whom around 200 received two doses of AZD1222 and some 25 received two doses of the MenACWY control vaccine. Trial participants were enrolled by age into subgroups of 18-55, 56-69 and 70-plus years, and roughly 150, 30 and 60 TCR-sequenced participants, respectively, were included in these subgroups. What the research found in general, with its limitations: The 56-69-year group was small, and its depth increase did not reach significance, likely because of low power. Because no day 14 peak-response samples were available, the repertoires could be characterized only after the peak T cell response. Conclusions about previously exposed vaccinees are limited because only a handful of AZD1222 recipients were SARS-CoV-2 seropositive at baseline. Most participants were white British and females outnumbered males, and the authors suggested that clonal diversity may have been underestimated. Vaccine-associated CD4 TCRs spanned the whole spike protein, with dominant responses in regions 160-218 and 743-854. After two AZD1222 doses, both the breadth and the depth of spike-specific TCRs were significantly higher than at day 0 and than in MenACWY recipients. Epitopes outside the regions mutated in the B.1.351 and B.1.1.7 variants were reportedly recognized by nearly half of the unique spike-specific TCRs.

The CDR3 regions of human TCRbeta chains were analyzed by immunosequencing. On the authors' methods: TCRs in the repertoires were compared against a reference library of SARS-CoV-2-specific TCRs that had been generated with the MIRA antigen-specificity platform. Breadth was defined as the fraction of unique TCRs that were SARS-CoV-2-associated, and depth was defined as the fraction of total T cells that were SARS-CoV-2-associated. Using the MIRA data, every spike-specific TCR was mapped to the spike region that the TCR reacted to and assigned to either a CD4 or a CD8 class. Log10-transformed breadth and depth values were compared by one-way ANOVA with Sidak's multiple comparisons tests. Not all clones reach the TCRdb copy of this immuneACCESS table, which keeps in-frame sequences only. Checked studies attribute under half of the gap to unresolved V genes and leave the rest unexplained. That table furnishes V, J and clone size, whereas the DNA furnished D and trimming. Across this sample there are some 180,000 clones, with roughly 90% seen only once. The biggest ten clones account for 1.5% to 2% of the sample.

The clonotype originates from an adult who received the AZD1222 COVID-19 vaccine. Sample: peripheral blood, taken 28 days after the second AZD1222 dose.

CDR3 reads: CASSSRTGRNTEAFF. Here is the DNA: TGTGCCAGCAGCTCGAGGACAGGGAGGAACACTGAAGCTTTCTTT. Recombination joined TRBV7-9 with TRBJ1-1; 8 central bases correspond to TRBD1. CDR3 length: 15 amino acids, cysteine to phenylalanine. The DNA shown is the 45-base CDR3, in frame from base 1. Germline trimming: 4 bases from V, 1 base from J; junction bases outside gene matches: 5. In the germline V gene (reference sequence), CDR1 corresponds to SEHNR and CDR2 to FQNEAQ. The entire variable domain, with the stretches around the CDR3 drawn from the reference TRBV7-9 and TRBJ1-1 proteins, is DTGVSQNPRHKITKRGQNVTFRCDPISEHNRLYWYRQTLGQGPEFLTYFQNEAQLEKSRLLSDRFSAERPKGSFSTLEIQRTEQGDSAMYLCASSSRTGRNTEAFFGQGTRLTVV.